A single sample gave rise to the 17 T cell receptor beta chains below, sequenced in a study of blood T cell repertoires in COVID-19. Sequenced by immunoSEQ multiplex PCR; TCRdb stores in-frame clones only, minus some. The table lists over 300,000 clones, 90% of them singletons. Sequencing used peripheral blood. These receptors came from a man between 18 and 29 years old with active or convalescent COVID-19.

The rearrangement links TRBV4-3 to TRBJ1-1; D gene uncertain. CDR1 and CDR2 from the germline V gene are LGHNA and YSLEER. The CDR3 covers 13 residues. Trimming removed 1 base at V and 0 bases at J, with 3 bases between. As DNA, the CDR3 is TGCGCCAGCAGCCAAGGTATGAACACTGAAGCTTTCTTT. Residues: CASSQGMNTEAFF.

This chain joins TRBV7-2 and TRBJ2-7; TRBD2 might be the D (5 bases). This CDR3 is 14 amino acids long. Trimming shortened V by 1 base and J by 3 bases, and 10 bases separated the two germline ends. Germline V gene lookup returns CDR1 SGHTA and CDR2 FQGNSA. CDR3 coding DNA: TGTGCCAGCAGCTTAGACTTTGCGGGCTACGAGCAGTACTTC. Its protein product is CASSLDFAGYEQYF.

A remark on this clone: Germline and junction disagree at one end, which may indicate a read error. The chain couples TRBV7-7 to TRBJ2-1; no firm D call. CDR3 size: 14 residues. Germline CDR1 reads SSHAT; CDR2 reads FNYEAQ (reference sequence). The CDR3 loop is CASSLGGINNEQFF. CDR3 nucleotide sequence: TGTGCTAGCAGCTTAGGCGGAATTAACAATGAGCAGTTCTTC.

The chain has TRBV19 and TRBJ1-6; D is ambiguous. Trimming removed 5 bases from V and 9 bases from J, with 11 bases in between. Germline lookup yields CDR1 LNHDA and CDR2 SQIVND (reference sequence). This CDR3 is built from 13 residues. As DNA, the CDR3 is TGTGCCAGTAGTGGTGCTGCTACTTCACCCCTCCACTTT. This gives the protein CASSGAATSPLHF.

The rearrangement joins TRBV19 to TRBJ2-7; TRBD2 agrees at 13 bases. Losses at the gene ends were 6 bases for V and 3 bases for J; bases not matched to a gene: 5. The CDR3 covers 15 residues. Per the germline V gene, CDR1 is LNHDA and CDR2 is SQIVND (reference sequence). The CDR3: CASRPGTSGNYEQYF. The CDR3 DNA follows: TGTGCCAGTAGACCCGGGACTAGCGGGAACTACGAGCAGTACTTC.

This rearrangement joins TRBV2 to TRBJ1-2, with 8 bases identical to TRBD1. V was pared by 8 bases and J by 5 bases, with 4 bases of the junction left unmatched. CDR3 length: 12 residues. Germline V gives CDR1 SNHLY, CDR2 FYNNEI. The CDR3 DNA reads TGTGCCAGCGGGACAGGTGAATATGGCTACACCTTC. Protein: CASGTGEYGYTF.

This clone was counted a single time. The rearrangement joins TRBV4-2 to TRBJ2-1; 8 bases agree with TRBD2. The V segment lost 1 base and the J segment 0 bases; nucleotides outside the gene matches: 5. CDR1 and CDR2 (germline): LGHNA, YNFKEQ. The CDR3 has 17 amino acids. The CDR3 sequence is CASSQVSGISSYNEQFF. The CDR3 nucleotides are TGTGCCAGCAGCCAAGTTAGCGGGATCAGCTCCTACAATGAGCAGTTCTTC.

The V call is TRBV18, the J call TRBJ1-1; TRBD1 might be the D (5 bases). This CDR3 is built from 14 residues. Germline V lookup: CDR1 KGHSH, CDR2 LQKENI. Trimming stripped 8 bases from V and 5 bases from J, with 18 bases between. The CDR3 DNA reads TGTGCCAGCCAAACGACGGGGGTCGGTACTGAAGCTTTCTTT. Translation gives CASQTTGVGTEAFF.

The chain recombines TRBV12-3 or TRBV12-4 with TRBJ1-2, with a possible D match to TRBD1 (5 bases). The CDR3 length is 12 residues. The V gene lost 3 bases and the J gene lost 6 bases, with 8 bases spanning the gap. This chain's CDR3 is CASSLGGDGYTF. The CDR3 nucleotides are TGTGCCAGCAGTTTGGGGGGAGATGGCTACACCTTC.

This chain joins TRBV27 and TRBJ1-2, with a weak D call TRBD1 (5 bases). V gave up 4 bases and J gave up 2 bases, with 14 bases separating them. Germline CDR1 MNHEY, CDR2 SMNVEV (reference sequence). The CDR3 spans 15 residues. CDR3 in amino acids: CASSSSAGSNYGYTF. The CDR3 DNA is TGTGCCAGCAGTTCATCCGCAGGGTCCAACTATGGCTACACCTTC.

The rearrangement joins TRBV7-2 to TRBJ2-1; the D gene is possibly TRBD2 (6 bases). The CDR3 totals 15 residues. V lost 5 bases to trimming and J lost 3 bases, with 14 bases between them. CDR1 and CDR2 from the germline V gene are SGHTA and FQGNSA. The DNA of the CDR3 is TGTGCCAGCAGCCAGACGGGACTTTACTACAATGAGCAGTTCTTC. This translates into CASSQTGLYYNEQFF.

The rearrangement joins TRBV6-5 to TRBJ1-5, with a tentative D call TRBD1 (5 bases). The length of the CDR3 is 13 residues. In germline, CDR1 is MNHEY, CDR2 SVGAGI. V lost 8 bases, J lost 4 bases, and 12 bases lay in between. The CDR3, as DNA: TGTGCCAGCTGCGGGGGGTGGAATCAGCCCCAGCATTTT. Protein sequence: CASCGGWNQPQHF.

With respect to this clone: The sample holds other DNA sequences that translate to the same CDR3. The gene calls are TRBV18 and TRBJ2-5; D is ambiguous. Germline CDR1 is KGHSH and CDR2 is LQKENI. CDR3 length: 13 amino acids. Trimming pared 3 bases from V and 5 bases from J, leaving 10 bases between. CDR3 nucleotides: TGTGCCAGCTCACCCGGTCTCGGGGAGACCCAGTACTTC. Protein product: CASSPGLGETQYF.

The chain uses TRBV11-2 and TRBJ1-4; D remains ambiguous. Germline V gene data show CDR1 as SGHAT and CDR2 as FQNNGV. V dropped 7 bases and J dropped 1 base, with 7 bases sitting between them. This CDR3 comprises 13 residues. CDR3 amino acids: CASKGVTNEKLFF. DNA of the CDR3: TGTGCCAGCAAGGGAGTAACTAATGAAAAACTGTTTTTT.

The V call is TRBV10-2, the J call TRBJ2-2; possibly TRBD1 for D (6 bases). The germline gives CDR1 WSHSY, CDR2 SAAADI. Trimming cost V 3 bases and J 2 bases, with 10 bases left between them. CDR3 length equals 15 residues. The CDR3 loop reads CASSDTGLNTGELFF. For the CDR3, the DNA is TGCGCCAGCAGTGACACAGGGTTAAACACCGGGGAGCTGTTTTTT.

The J gene is TRBJ1-6, the V gene TRBV28; 8 nucleotides agree with TRBD1. From germline, CDR1 is MDHEN and CDR2 SYDVKM. V dropped 2 bases and J dropped 9; count of bases not matched to a gene: 6. The CDR3 contains 15 residues. The CDR3 spells CASSLRTGLASPLHF. The CDR3 nucleotides read TGTGCCAGCAGTTTAAGGACAGGGTTAGCTTCACCCCTCCACTTT.

This clone is a singleton in its sample. The chain is built from TRBV4-3 and TRBJ2-1; 9 nucleotides align to TRBD2. CDR3 length: 16 amino acids. The germline V gene has CDR1 LGHNA and CDR2 YSLEER. Germline trimming cut 0 bases from V and 4 bases from J; bases unmatched to any gene: 4. The CDR3 is CASSQEGGGAYNEQFF. As DNA, the CDR3 is TGCGCCAGCAGCCAAGAAGGCGGGGGGGCATACAATGAGCAGTTCTTC.